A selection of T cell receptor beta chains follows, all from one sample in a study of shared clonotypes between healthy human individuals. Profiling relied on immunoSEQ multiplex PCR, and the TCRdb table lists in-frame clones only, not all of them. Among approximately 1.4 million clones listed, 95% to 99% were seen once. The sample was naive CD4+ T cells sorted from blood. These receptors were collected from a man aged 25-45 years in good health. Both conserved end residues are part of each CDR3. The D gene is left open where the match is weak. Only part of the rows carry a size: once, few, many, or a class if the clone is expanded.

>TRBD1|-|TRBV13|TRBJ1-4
TGTGCCAGCAGCTTAAGGACAGGGGTTGACGAAAAACTGTTTTTT
CASSLRTGVDEKLFF
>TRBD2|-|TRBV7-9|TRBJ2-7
TGTGCCAGCAGCTCCGTGACTAGCGGGAGGCACGAGCAGTACTTC
CASSSVTSGRHEQYF
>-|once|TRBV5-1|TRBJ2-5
TGCGCCAGCAGCAACAGGGACCCAGCAGGGGAGACCCAGTACTTC
CASSNRDPAGETQYF
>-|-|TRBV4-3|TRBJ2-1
TGCGCCAGCAGCCAACTCCGGGACTCCTACAATGAGCAGTTCTTC
CASSQLRDSYNEQFF
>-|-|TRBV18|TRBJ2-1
TGTGCCAGCTCACTATCGATATCCTACAATGAGCAGTTCTTC
CASSLSISYNEQFF
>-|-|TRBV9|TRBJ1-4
TGTGCCAGCAGCACGGACGGGATTGGTGAAAAACTGTTTTTT
CASSTDGIGEKLFF
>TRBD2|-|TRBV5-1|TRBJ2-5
TGCGCCAGCAGCTTGGAGATTAGCGGGTCCGCGTACTTC
CASSLEISGSAYF
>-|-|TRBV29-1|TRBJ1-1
TGCAGCGTCGCCCAAAGAGGAACCGCTGAAGCTTTCTTT
CSVAQRGTAEAFF
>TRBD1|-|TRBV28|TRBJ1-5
TGTGCCAGCAGCCAACTCCAGGGGGGCAGGCAGCCCCAGCATTTT
CASSQLQGGRQPQHF
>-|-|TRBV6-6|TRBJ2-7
TGTGCCAGCAGTTTTACCCTCGGAGAGGGCCTTTACGAGCAGTACTTC
CASSFTLGEGLYEQYF
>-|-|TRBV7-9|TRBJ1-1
TGTGCCAGCAGCCGTCGGCAGGACACTGAAGCTTTCTTT
CASSRRQDTEAFF
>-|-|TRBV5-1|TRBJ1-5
TGCGCCAGCAGCTTGAACACGGGGTCAAATCAGCCCCAGCATTTT
CASSLNTGSNQPQHF
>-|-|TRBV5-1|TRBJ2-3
TGCGCCAGCAGCGGTCGTACGGGGATGGAGACAGATACGCAGTATTTT
CASSGRTGMETDTQYF
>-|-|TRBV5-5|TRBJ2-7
TGTGCCAGCAGCTCCCATCCGGGACGGACACTGTACGAGCAGTACTTC
CASSSHPGRTLYEQYF
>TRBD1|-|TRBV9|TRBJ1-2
TGTGCCAGCAGCGAGACGACCGGGACAGAGGGCTTAAACTATGGCTACACCTTC
CASSETTGTEGLNYGYTF
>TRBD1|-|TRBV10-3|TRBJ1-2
TGTGCCATCAGCCAAAATCGGGACAGGGGTGGCTATGGCTACACCTTC
CAISQNRDRGGYGYTF